The 9 T cell receptor beta chains reported below all come from one sample, sequenced in a study of blood T cell repertoires in COVID-19. Clones were sequenced by immunoSEQ multiplex PCR, and TCRdb holds only the in-frame ones, with some missing. The sample has around 100,000 clones, 69% seen once. The sequenced sample consisted of peripheral blood. Receptor source: a man at least 80 years old with acute or convalescent COVID-19.

This chain uses TRBV28 with TRBJ2-7; D not certain. This CDR3 is built from 11 residues. CDR1 and CDR2 from the germline V gene are MDHEN and SYDVKM. Trimming removed 5 bases from V and 3 bases from J, with 5 bases in between. The CDR3: CASSPRYEQYF. The CDR3 region has the DNA TGTGCCAGCAGTCCTCGCTACGAGCAGTACTTC.

The chain has TRBV5-5 and TRBJ2-1; possible D gene TRBD2, 6 bases. From germline, CDR1 is SGHKS and CDR2 YYEKEE (reference sequence). Trimming removed 1 base from V and 2 bases from J, with 13 bases in between. This CDR3 has 16 residues. The CDR3 loop reads CASSLLRESTYNEQFF. The DNA of the CDR3 is TGTGCCAGCAGCTTGCTCCGGGAGAGTACCTACAATGAGCAGTTCTTC.

This clone has a handful of counts. The chain joins TRBV6-2 or TRBV6-3 to TRBJ2-7; no firm D call. This CDR3 has 11 residues. Per the germline V gene, CDR1 is MNHEY and CDR2 is SVGEGT. The ends were cut back, 5 bases at V and 9 bases at J, with 11 bases in the middle. For the CDR3, the DNA is TGTGCCAGCAGTCTAGGCCTCGGGCAGTACTTC. Residues: CASSLGLGQYF.

The V call is TRBV3-1 (or the pseudogene TRBV3-2), the J call TRBJ1-3; TRBD1 is a possible D gene (6 bases). CDR1 LGHDT and CDR2 YNNKEL come from the germline V gene (reference sequence). Trimming pared 4 bases from V and 0 bases from J, leaving 10 bases between. CDR3 length: 15 residues. CDR3: CASSRDTNSGNTIYF. The CDR3, as DNA: TGTGCCAGCAGCCGGGACACCAACTCTGGAAACACCATATATTTT.

This clone was recorded a few times. J is TRBJ1-1 and V is TRBV28; TRBD1 matches at 8 bases. The CDR3 consists of 15 residues. Looked up from germline, CDR1 is MDHEN and CDR2 is SYDVKM. After removal of 6 bases from V and 5 bases from J, the junction contained 11 bases not matched to a gene. The CDR3 region is CASSLPGQGETEAFF. CDR3 bases: TGTGCCAGCAGCCTCCCCGGACAGGGAGAAACTGAAGCTTTCTTT.

The genes are TRBV6-5 and TRBJ2-2; D is perhaps TRBD2 (5 bases). CDR3 length: 15 residues. V gave up 3 bases and J gave up 2 bases, with 10 bases separating them. Germline V gene data show CDR1 as MNHEY and CDR2 as SVGAGI. Written as DNA, the CDR3 is TGTGCCAGCAGTTATCAAGCGGCAAACACCGGGGAGCTGTTTTTT. Its protein is CASSYQAANTGELFF.

The genes are TRBV29-1 and TRBJ2-1; maybe TRBD2 (7 bases). Trimming took 7 bases from V and 9 from J, leaving 10 bases between them. Germline V gives CDR1 SQVTM, CDR2 ANQGSEA. The CDR3 totals 10 residues. CDR3 in DNA: TGCAGCGCCGGGGGGCTTGAGCAGTTCTTC. It is translated as CSAGGLEQFF.

The CDR3 DNA is TGTGCCAGCAGCCAAGATCTGGCGGCAGGGGCTACGGCTGGAAACACCATATATTTT. This sequence encodes CASSQDLAAGATAGNTIYF. The chain uses TRBV3-1 (or the pseudogene TRBV3-2) and TRBJ1-3; TRBD1 might be the D (6 bases). V lost 0 bases to trimming and J lost 2 bases, with 20 bases between them. From germline, CDR1 is LGHDT and CDR2 YNNKEL (reference sequence). The CDR3 consists of 19 residues.

The chain couples TRBV3-1 (or the pseudogene TRBV3-2) to TRBJ2-3, with 12 bases matching TRBD2. V gave up 4 bases and J gave up 5 bases; unmatched junction bases: 16. Germline assignment: CDR1 LGHDT and CDR2 YNNKEL (reference sequence). The CDR3 contains 19 residues. For the CDR3, the DNA is TGTGCCAGCAGCCCGAGAGTGACTAGCGGGAGAAGAAGAATAGATACGCAGTATTTT. Amino acid sequence: CASSPRVTSGRRRIDTQYF.